This T cell receptor beta chain was observed in a study of human T cells and chemical hapten exposure. On the study more broadly: Across samples, TCR yields varied, mostly owing to small differences in pooled library volumes.

General study findings and limits: TCRs exceeding a frequency of 1 in 1000 stayed unchanged under DPC sensitization.

The study's library attached unique molecular identifiers to single cDNA molecules. TCRdb independently ran MiXCR on the 5' RACE reads; one entry per CDR3 protein. There are about 140,000 distinct CDR3 sequences in the sample; roughly 4% occur only once, and over 1.2% lies in the top ten. Unfractionated whole blood served as the source for total RNA extraction. Germline values: CDR1 SQVTM, CDR2 ANQGSEA. The CDR3 spans 15 residues. V was clipped by 6 bases and J by 0 bases, with 15 bases between them. This clonotype has ten or more counts. Its antigen is not known. This sequence joins TRBV29-1 and TRBJ1-3, with D possibly being TRBD1 (6 bases). The clonotype was recovered from a female donor in good health. CDR3 sequence: CSVMTGSNSGNTIYF. The CDR3 region has the DNA TGCAGCGTCATGACAGGTTCTAACTCTGGAAACACCATATATTTT.